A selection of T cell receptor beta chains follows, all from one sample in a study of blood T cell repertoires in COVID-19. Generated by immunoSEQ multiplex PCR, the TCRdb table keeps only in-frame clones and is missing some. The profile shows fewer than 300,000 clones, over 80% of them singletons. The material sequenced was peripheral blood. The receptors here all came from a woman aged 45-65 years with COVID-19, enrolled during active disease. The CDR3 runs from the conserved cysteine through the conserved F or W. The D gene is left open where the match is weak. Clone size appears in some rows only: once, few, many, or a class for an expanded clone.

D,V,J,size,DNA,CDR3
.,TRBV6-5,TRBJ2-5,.,TGTGCCAGCGACAGAACGGAGACCCAGTACTTC,CASDRTETQYF
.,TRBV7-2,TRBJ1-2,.,TGTGCCAGCAGCAGACCCAGGACATACTATGGCTACACCTTC,CASSRPRTYYGYTF
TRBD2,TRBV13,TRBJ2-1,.,TGTGCCAGCAGCGCCTACAGCGGGAGGGGTGGATTCAATGAGCAGTTCTTC,CASSAYSGRGGFNEQFF
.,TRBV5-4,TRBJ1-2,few,TGTGCCAGCAGCTTGGACAGGAGCACTAACTATGGCTACACCTTC,CASSLDRSTNYGYTF
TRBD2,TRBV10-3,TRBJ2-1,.,TGTGCCATCAGGACTAGCGGAAACAATGAGCAGTTCTTC,CAIRTSGNNEQFF
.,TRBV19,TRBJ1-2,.,TGTGCCAGTAGTTGGACAGACTATGGCTACACCTTC,CASSWTDYGYTF
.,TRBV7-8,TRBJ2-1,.,TGTGCCAGCAGCCCGAACCGGGGAAATGAGCAGTTCTTC,CASSPNRGNEQFF
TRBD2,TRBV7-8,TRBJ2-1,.,TGTGCCAGCAGCAATGGACTAGCGGGAGGATCCTACAATGAGCAGTTCTTC,CASSNGLAGGSYNEQFF
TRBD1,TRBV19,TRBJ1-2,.,TGTGCCAGTAGTATAGCCTCAGGGGGCCTGGGCTATGGCTACACCTTC,CASSIASGGLGYGYTF
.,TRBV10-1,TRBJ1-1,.,TGCGCCAGCAGTGAGTCGAGGCGGAACGTTGGTGAAGCTTTCTTT,CASSESRRNVGEAFF
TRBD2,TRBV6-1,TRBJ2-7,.,TGTGCCAGCAAGGGGACTAGCGGAAGCTACGAGCAGTACTTC,CASKGTSGSYEQYF
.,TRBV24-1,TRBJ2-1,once,TGTGCCACCAGTGATTTGCGGCGGGACTCGGGTAATGAGCAGTTCTTC,CATSDLRRDSGNEQFF
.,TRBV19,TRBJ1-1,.,TGTGCCAGTAGGGACGACATTGGGGCGAACACTGAAGCTTTCTTT,CASRDDIGANTEAFF
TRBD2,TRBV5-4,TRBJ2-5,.,TGTGCCAGCAGCTACCACTCCTCTAGCGGGAGTGGAGAGACCCAGTACTTC,CASSYHSSSGSGETQYF
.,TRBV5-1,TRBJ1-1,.,TGCGCCAGCAGCTCGAGTACCGCCGGGGATACTGAAGCTTTCTTT,CASSSSTAGDTEAFF
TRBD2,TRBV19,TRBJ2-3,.,TGTGCCAGTAGTAGGCTGACTAGCGGGAGGGGAACAGATACGCAGTATTTT,CASSRLTSGRGTDTQYF
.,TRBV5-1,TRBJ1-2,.,TGCGCCAGCAGACCTACCGGGCAGGGGAGCGGCTACACCTTC,CASRPTGQGSGYTF
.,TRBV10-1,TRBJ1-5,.,TGCGCCAGCACCCTCAGGACAGACAATCAGCCCCAGCATTTT,CASTLRTDNQPQHF
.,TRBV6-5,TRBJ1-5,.,TGTGCCAGCAGTATTGACATTAGCAATCAGCCCCAGCATTTT,CASSIDISNQPQHF
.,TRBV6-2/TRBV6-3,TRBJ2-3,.,TGTGCCAGCAGTTACAACGCGCGGCCAGATACGCAGTATTTT,CASSYNARPDTQYF
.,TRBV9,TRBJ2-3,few,TGTGCCAGCAGCGTAGGGGGAGGACTCCACAGCACAGATACGCAGTATTTT,CASSVGGGLHSTDTQYF
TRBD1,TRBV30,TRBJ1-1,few,TGTGCCTGGAGTGCGAGACAGGGAGCGGGTAAGACTGAAGCTTTCTTT,CAWSARQGAGKTEAFF
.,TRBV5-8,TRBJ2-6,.,TGTGCCAGCGGGGCGGGATTCTCTGGGGCCAACGTCCTGACTTTC,CASGAGFSGANVLTF
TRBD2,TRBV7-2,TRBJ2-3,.,TGTGCCAGCAGCTTAGGCTCGGCGGGAGCAGCAGATACGCAGTATTTT,CASSLGSAGAADTQYF
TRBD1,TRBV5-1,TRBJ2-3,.,TGCGCCAGCAGCCGCTATCCCTCCGGGACAGGGACCACAGATACGCAGTATTTT,CASSRYPSGTGTTDTQYF
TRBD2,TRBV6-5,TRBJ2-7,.,TGTGCCAGCAGAGAGACTAGCGGGCCTTTCGAGCAGTACTTC,CASRETSGPFEQYF
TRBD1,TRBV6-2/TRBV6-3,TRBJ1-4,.,TGTGCCAGCAGCCCCGGACAGGCCCGGACTAATGAAAAACTGTTTTTT,CASSPGQARTNEKLFF
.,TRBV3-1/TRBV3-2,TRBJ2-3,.,TGTGCCAGCAGCCCCCGGAGGGGAGGGGGAGATACGCAGTATTTT,CASSPRRGGGDTQYF
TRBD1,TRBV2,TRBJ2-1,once,TGTGCCAGCAGTGAAAACCGGGACAGGTTCAATGAGCAGTTCTTC,CASSENRDRFNEQFF
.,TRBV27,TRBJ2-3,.,TGTGCCAGCAGTTTATCGGCCTTCCCCACAGATACGCAGTATTTT,CASSLSAFPTDTQYF
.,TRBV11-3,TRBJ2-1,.,TGTGCCAGCAGCTTATATGGGGCCGGGTACAATGAGCAGTTCTTC,CASSLYGAGYNEQFF
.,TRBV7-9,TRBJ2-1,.,TGTGCCAGCAGCTTAGGCGGGGGCATTGAGCAGTTCTTC,CASSLGGGIEQFF
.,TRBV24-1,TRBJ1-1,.,TGTGCCACCAGTGATGGGCAGCCTACGGCTTTCTTT,CATSDGQPTAFF
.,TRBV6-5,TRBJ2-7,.,TGTGCCAGCGGTAGAGGTGGTCTATACGAGCAGTACTTC,CASGRGGLYEQYF
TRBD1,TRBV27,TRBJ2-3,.,TGTGCCAGCAGTCGCACAGGGGGCCTTGTCACAGATACGCAGTATTTT,CASSRTGGLVTDTQYF
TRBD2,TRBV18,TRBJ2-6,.,TGTGCCAGCTCACCCGTCGCGGGGGATGGGGCCAACGTCCTGACTTTC,CASSPVAGDGANVLTF
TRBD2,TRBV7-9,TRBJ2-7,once,TGTGCCAGCAGCTTGGCGGGACTAGCGGACTCCTACGAGCAGTACTTC,CASSLAGLADSYEQYF
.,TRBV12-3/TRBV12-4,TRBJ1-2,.,TGTGCCAGCAACCTCGGGGGATCCTATGGCTACACCTTC,CASNLGGSYGYTF
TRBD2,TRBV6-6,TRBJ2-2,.,TGTGCCAGCGGACTAGCGGGAGATACCGGGGAGCTGTTTTTT,CASGLAGDTGELFF
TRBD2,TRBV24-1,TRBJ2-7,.,TGTGCCACCAGTGATCCTCCGGGGGCTAGCGGGACGTACGAGCAGTACTTC,CATSDPPGASGTYEQYF
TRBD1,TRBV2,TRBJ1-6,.,TGTGCCAGCAGCACGGACAGGTTCAATAATTCACCCCTCCACTTT,CASSTDRFNNSPLHF
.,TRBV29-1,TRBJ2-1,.,TGCAGCGTAGGAGGGGGCTATGAGCAGTTCTTC,CSVGGGYEQFF
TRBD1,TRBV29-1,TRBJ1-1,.,TGCAGCGTTGAAGTCTTCACCGGACAGGGGGCTGAAGCTTTCTTT,CSVEVFTGQGAEAFF
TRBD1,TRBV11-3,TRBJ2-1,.,TGTGCCAGCAGCTTAGGGACAGGGGTTAACAATGAGCAGTTCTTC,CASSLGTGVNNEQFF
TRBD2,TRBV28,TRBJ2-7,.,TGTGCCAGCAGTACACGACTAGCGGGAGACCTTCTAGAGCAGTACTTC,CASSTRLAGDLLEQYF
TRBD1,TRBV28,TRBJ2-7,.,TGTGCCAGCAAACGGGACAGGAAGGCCTACGAGCAGTACTTC,CASKRDRKAYEQYF
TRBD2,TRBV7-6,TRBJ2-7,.,TGTGCCAGCAGCTTAGGACTAGCGGGAGCTGAAGAGCAGTACTTC,CASSLGLAGAEEQYF
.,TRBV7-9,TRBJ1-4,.,TGTGCCAGCAGTTTGCGGCAGGGGATTTTTGAAAAACTGTTTTTT,CASSLRQGIFEKLFF
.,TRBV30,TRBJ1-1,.,TGTGCCTGCGACACCCCGAGGGCTGAAGCTTTCTTT,CACDTPRAEAFF
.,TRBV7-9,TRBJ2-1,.,TGTGCCAGCAGCTCCAAAACCGGGGTCAATGAGCAGTTCTTC,CASSSKTGVNEQFF
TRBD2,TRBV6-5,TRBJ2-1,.,TGTGCCAGCAGCCCCACTAGCGGGAGTTACGATGAGCAGTTCTTC,CASSPTSGSYDEQFF
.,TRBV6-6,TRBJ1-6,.,TGTGCCAGCAGCACGCGGGCGGTTGGTTCACCCCTCCACTTT,CASSTRAVGSPLHF
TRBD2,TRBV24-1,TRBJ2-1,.,TGTGCCACCAGTGACCGAGGGACTAGCGGGAACAATGAGCAGTTCTTC,CATSDRGTSGNNEQFF